The 9 T cell receptor beta chains below were found in one sample sequenced in a study of blood T cells in healthy people across ages. A second PCR of about 6 to 11 cycles used a sample-barcoded 5' primer and a J-beta primer mix. TCRdb re-derived calls from the 5' RACE reads in MiXCR, one entry per CDR3 protein. Of about 800,000 distinct CDR3 sequences detected, 58% appear once; the ten largest clones hold about 20%. Input material: blood. Receptors were obtained from a young man in good health.

As concerns this clonotype: Since a much larger clone is just one base distant, this may be a read error. The J gene is TRBJ2-7, the V gene TRBV27; the D is unclear. Germline CDR1 MNHEY, CDR2 SMNVEV (reference sequence). The CDR3 contains 13 residues. The CDR3 reads CANSLSIYAEQYF. The DNA for the CDR3 is TGTGCCAACAGTTTATCGATTTATGCCGAGCAGTACTTC.

The V gene is TRBV7-9, the J gene TRBJ2-3, with D perhaps TRBD2 (6 bases). This CDR3 contains 18 residues. CDR1 is SEHNR and CDR2 is FQNEAQ in the germline V gene (reference sequence). The ends were cut back, 2 bases at V and 0 bases at J, with 18 bases in the middle. The CDR3 region has the DNA TGTGCCAGCAGCTTACGTCGCGCGGCCGGGACTAGCACAGATACGCAGTATTTT. It specifies CASSLRRAAGTSTDTQYF. Full variable domain (outside the CDR3, taken from reference TRBV7-9 and TRBJ2-3): DTGVSQNPRHKITKRGQNVTFRCDPISEHNRLYWYRQTLGQGPEFLTYFQNEAQLEKSRLLSDRFSAERPKGSFSTLEIQRTEQGDSAMYLCASSLRRAAGTSTDTQYFGPGTRLTVL.

The rearrangement links TRBV12-3 or TRBV12-4 to TRBJ2-1; 8 bases are a match to TRBD2. This CDR3 is 12 amino acids long. V trimming: 6 bases; J trimming: 15 bases; junction bases outside the gene matches: 10. The DNA of the CDR3 is TGTGCCAGCAGCCCCAACGCTCGGGGGGGGTTCTTC. Residues: CASSPNARGGFF.

This chain joins TRBV20-1 and TRBJ2-1, with TRBD1 as a possible D gene (6 bases). The V gene's germline CDR1 is DFQATT and CDR2 SNEGSKA (reference sequence). This CDR3 comprises 14 residues. V gave up 0 bases and J gave up 3 bases, with 9 bases separating them. The CDR3 DNA is TGCAGTGCTAGAGACAGGGGTAACTACAATGAGCAGTTCTTC. Protein sequence: CSARDRGNYNEQFF.

As to this clonotype: A junction end diverges from the germline sequence, so it may reflect a read error. The chain uses TRBV29-1 and TRBJ1-2; unclear D gene. Germline V gene data show CDR1 as SQVTM and CDR2 as ANQGSEA. The CDR3 is 12 amino acids. CDR3 loop: CSVGGSEYGHTF. Here the CDR3 DNA reads TGCAGCGTTGGTGGGTCAGAGTATGGCCACACCTTC. The full variable domain, its missing parts supplied by reference TRBV29-1 and TRBJ1-2, is SAVISQKPSRDICQRGTSLTIQCQVDSQVTMMFWYRQQPGQSLTLIATANQGSEATYESGFVIDKFPISRPNLTFSTLTVSNMSPEDSSIYLCSVGGSEYGHTFGSGTRLTVV.

This rearrangement joins TRBV12-3 or TRBV12-4 to TRBJ2-7; 8 bases are shared with TRBD2. The J call may be incorrect, as the DNA end agrees better with TRBJ2-5. The CDR3 sequence is 21 residues long. The CDR3 DNA follows: TGTGCCAGCAGTTTATGGGGGCCGAAGGGAATGACTAGCGTAATCGGAAAGACCCAGTACTTC. It yields the protein CASSLWGPKGMTSVIGKTQYF.

This clonotype was found a few times. J is TRBJ2-5 and V is TRBV20-1; maybe TRBD2 (5 bases). Trimming pared 6 bases from V and 2 bases from J, leaving 16 bases between. Germline-derived CDR1 and CDR2 are DFQATT and SNEGSKA (reference sequence). This CDR3 is built from 14 residues. CDR3 loop: CSALPLTRQETQYF. The CDR3 DNA follows: TGCAGTGCCCTTCCCCTAACTAGACAAGAGACCCAGTACTTC.

The CDR3 here is CSAPSPGQGSHGYTF. The CDR3 DNA reads as TGCAGCGCACCGTCCCCGGGACAGGGATCTCATGGCTACACCTTC. J is TRBJ1-2 and V is TRBV29-1; 9 nucleotides line up with TRBD1. Germline V lookup: CDR1 SQVTM, CDR2 ANQGSEA. CDR3 length: 15 residues. The J segment lost 6 bases and the V segment lost 7 bases, leaving 15 bases of the junction unmatched.

This clonotype occurred many times. The CDR3 region has the DNA TGCAGTGCTAGACAGTCTAGCGGGGGCTCCTACAATGAGCAGTTCTTC. Its protein product is CSARQSSGGSYNEQFF. The chain carries TRBV20-1 and TRBJ2-1; 10 positions agree with TRBD2. Germline-derived CDR1 and CDR2 are DFQATT and SNEGSKA (reference sequence). V trimming: 2 bases; J trimming: 0 bases; junction bases outside the gene matches: 4. This CDR3 is built from 16 residues.